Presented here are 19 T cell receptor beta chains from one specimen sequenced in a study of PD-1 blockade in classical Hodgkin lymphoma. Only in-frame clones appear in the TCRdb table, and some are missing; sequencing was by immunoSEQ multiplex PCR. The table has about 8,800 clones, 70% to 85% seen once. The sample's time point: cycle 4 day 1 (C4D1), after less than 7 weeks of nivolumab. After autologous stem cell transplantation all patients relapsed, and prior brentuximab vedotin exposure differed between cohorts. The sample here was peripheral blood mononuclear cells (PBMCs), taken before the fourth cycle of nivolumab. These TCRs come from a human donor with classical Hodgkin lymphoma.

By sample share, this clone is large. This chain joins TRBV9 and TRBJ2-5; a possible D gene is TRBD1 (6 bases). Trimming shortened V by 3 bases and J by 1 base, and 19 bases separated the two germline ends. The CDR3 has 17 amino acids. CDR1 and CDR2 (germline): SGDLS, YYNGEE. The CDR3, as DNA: TGTGCCAGCAGCGAACGTAGAGGGGGACCGCTCCAAGAGACCCAGTACTTC. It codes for CASSERRGGPLQETQYF.

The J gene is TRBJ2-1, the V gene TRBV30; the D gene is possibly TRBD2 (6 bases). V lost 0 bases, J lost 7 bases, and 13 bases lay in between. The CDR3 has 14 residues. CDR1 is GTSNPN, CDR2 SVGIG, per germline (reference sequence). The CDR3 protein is CAWSVMAGLNEQFF. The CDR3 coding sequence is TGTGCCTGGAGTGTAATGGCGGGACTTAATGAGCAGTTCTTC.

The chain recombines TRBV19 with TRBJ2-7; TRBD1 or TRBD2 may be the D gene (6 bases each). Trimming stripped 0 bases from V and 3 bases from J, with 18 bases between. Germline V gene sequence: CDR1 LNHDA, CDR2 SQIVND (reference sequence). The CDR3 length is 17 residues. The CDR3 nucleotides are TGTGCCAGTAGTATAGATCGGGGGCCTCCTTTTTACTACGAGCAGTACTTC. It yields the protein CASSIDRGPPFYYEQYF.

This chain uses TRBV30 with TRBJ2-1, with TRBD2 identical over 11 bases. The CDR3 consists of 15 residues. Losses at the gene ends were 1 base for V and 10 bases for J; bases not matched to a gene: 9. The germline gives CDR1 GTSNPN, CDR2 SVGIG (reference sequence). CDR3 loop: CAWSAGSGRAEEQFF. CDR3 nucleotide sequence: TGTGCCTGGAGTGCCGGTAGCGGGAGGGCGGAGGAGCAGTTCTTC.

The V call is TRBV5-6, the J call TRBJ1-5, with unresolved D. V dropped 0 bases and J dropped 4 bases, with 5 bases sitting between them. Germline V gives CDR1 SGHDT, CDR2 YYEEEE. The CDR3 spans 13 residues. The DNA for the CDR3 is TGTGCCAGCAGCTTGGATTTGAATCAGCCCCAGCATTTT. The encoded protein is CASSLDLNQPQHF.

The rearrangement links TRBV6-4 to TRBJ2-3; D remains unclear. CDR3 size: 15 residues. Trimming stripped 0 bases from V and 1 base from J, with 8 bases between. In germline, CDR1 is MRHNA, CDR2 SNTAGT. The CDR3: CASSDSPTGTDTQYF. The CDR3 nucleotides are TGTGCCAGCAGTGACTCACCGACCGGCACAGATACGCAGTATTTT.

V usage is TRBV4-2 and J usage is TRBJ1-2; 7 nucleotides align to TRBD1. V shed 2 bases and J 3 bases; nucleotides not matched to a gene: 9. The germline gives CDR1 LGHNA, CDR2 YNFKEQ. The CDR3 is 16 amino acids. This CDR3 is CASSQRTGPRDYGYTF. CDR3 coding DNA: TGTGCCAGCAGCCAAAGGACAGGTCCAAGGGACTATGGCTACACCTTC.

The CDR3 DNA follows: TGCGCCAGCAGCTTGGAGCCTCTCTCCCTAAAGGCCAAAAACATTCAGTACTTC. Encoded protein: CASSLEPLSLKAKNIQYF. The chain has TRBV5-1 and TRBJ2-4; the D is unclear. V dropped 0 bases and J dropped 1 base, with 17 bases sitting between them. Germline V gene data show CDR1 as SGHRS and CDR2 as YFSETQ. This CDR3 region has 18 residues.

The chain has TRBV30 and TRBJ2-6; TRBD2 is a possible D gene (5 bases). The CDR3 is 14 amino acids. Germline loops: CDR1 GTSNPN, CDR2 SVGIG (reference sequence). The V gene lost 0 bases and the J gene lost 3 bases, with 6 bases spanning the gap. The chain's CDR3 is CAWSVGSGANVLTF. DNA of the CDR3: TGTGCCTGGAGTGTAGGGAGTGGGGCCAACGTCCTGACTTTC.

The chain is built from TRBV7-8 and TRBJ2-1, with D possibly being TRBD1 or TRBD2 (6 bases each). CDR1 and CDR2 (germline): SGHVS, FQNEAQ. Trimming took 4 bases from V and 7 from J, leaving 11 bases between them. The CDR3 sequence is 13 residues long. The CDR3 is CASSWGAGNEQFF. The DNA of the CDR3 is TGTGCCAGCAGCTGGGGGGCGGGTAATGAGCAGTTCTTC.

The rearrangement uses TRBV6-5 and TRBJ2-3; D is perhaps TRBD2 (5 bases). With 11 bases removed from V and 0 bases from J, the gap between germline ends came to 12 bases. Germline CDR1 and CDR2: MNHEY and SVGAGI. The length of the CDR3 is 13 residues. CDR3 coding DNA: TGTGCCGTCCACGTAGCGAGCACAGATACGCAGTATTTT. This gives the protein CAVHVASTDTQYF.

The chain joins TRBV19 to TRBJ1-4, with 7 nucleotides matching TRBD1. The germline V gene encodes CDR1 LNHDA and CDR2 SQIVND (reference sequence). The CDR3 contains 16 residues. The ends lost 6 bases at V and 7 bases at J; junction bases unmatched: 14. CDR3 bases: TGTGCCAGTAGCGATGCAGGGGGGCGCCATGGTGAAAAACTGTTTTTT. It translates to CASSDAGGRHGEKLFF.

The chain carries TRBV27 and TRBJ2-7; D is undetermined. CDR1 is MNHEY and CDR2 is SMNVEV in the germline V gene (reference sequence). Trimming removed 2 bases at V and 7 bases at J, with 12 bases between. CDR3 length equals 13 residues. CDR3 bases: TGTGCCAGCAGTTTAAACTGGCCTGGAGAGCAGTACTTC. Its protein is CASSLNWPGEQYF.

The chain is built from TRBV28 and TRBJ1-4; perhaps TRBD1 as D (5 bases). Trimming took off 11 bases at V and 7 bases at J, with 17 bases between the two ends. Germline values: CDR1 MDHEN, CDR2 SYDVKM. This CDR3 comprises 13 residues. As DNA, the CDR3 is TGTGCCGTCCGACAGCCGGCTTTTGAAAAACTGTTTTTT. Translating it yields CAVRQPAFEKLFF.

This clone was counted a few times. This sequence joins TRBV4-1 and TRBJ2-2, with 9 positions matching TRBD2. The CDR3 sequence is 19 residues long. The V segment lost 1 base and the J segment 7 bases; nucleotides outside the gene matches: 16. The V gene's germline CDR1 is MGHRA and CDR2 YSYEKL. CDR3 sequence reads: CASSQGPPGSGGPHGELFF. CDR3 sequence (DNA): TGCGCCAGCAGCCAAGGCCCACCGGGGAGCGGGGGGCCTCACGGGGAGCTGTTTTTT.

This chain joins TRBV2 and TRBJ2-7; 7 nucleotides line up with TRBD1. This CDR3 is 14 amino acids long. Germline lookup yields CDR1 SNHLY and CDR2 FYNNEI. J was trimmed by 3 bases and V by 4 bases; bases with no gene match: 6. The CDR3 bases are TGTGCCAGCAGTGCCGGACAGGTTTTCTACGAGCAGTACTTC. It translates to CASSAGQVFYEQYF.

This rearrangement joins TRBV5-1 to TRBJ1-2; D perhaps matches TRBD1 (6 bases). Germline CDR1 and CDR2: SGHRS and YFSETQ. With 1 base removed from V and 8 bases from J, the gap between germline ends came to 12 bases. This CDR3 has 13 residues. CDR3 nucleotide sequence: TGCGCCAGCAGCTTGTCAGGGGAGGGCGGCTACACCTTC. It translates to CASSLSGEGGYTF.

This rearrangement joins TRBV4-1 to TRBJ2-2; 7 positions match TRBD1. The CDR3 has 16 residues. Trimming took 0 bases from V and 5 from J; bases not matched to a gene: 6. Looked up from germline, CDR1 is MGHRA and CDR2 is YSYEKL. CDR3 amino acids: CASSQDPTGITGELFF. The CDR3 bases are TGCGCCAGCAGCCAAGACCCGACAGGGATTACCGGGGAGCTGTTTTTT.

Here the CDR3 reads CAWLDRAHTDEQFF. Written as DNA, the CDR3 is TGTGCCTGGTTGGACAGGGCTCATACAGATGAGCAGTTCTTC. The chain couples TRBV30 to TRBJ2-1, with 8 bases fitting TRBD1. The CDR3 has 14 amino acids. The germline V gene encodes CDR1 GTSNPN and CDR2 SVGIG (reference sequence). After removal of 5 bases from V and 8 bases from J, the junction contained 11 bases not matched to a gene.